Below, one TCR beta chain is given with its context. Its specificity is not known. This entry is derived from a study of radiotherapy plus CTLA-4 blockade in lung cancer. Study-level findings and limits: Response, reportedly, was best predicted by interferon-beta along with early blood T cell clone dynamics. Clones derived from tumor TCRs expanded in blood after radiotherapy plus ipilimumab.

Only in-frame clones appear in the TCRdb table, and some are missing; sequencing was by immunoSEQ multiplex PCR. The sample holds about 43,000 clones, 55% to 80% seen once. The study treated chemo-refractory metastatic non-small-cell lung cancer patients with focal radiation plus ipilimumab CTLA-4 blockade. V was trimmed by 5 bases and J by 0 bases, leaving 11 bases between them. The CDR3 is made up of 15 amino acids. CDR1 is SGHTA and CDR2 is FQGNSA in the germline V gene. The V call is TRBV7-2, the J call TRBJ2-1, with D perhaps matching TRBD2 (5 bases). The sequence was obtained from a human donor with non-small cell lung cancer who had a partial response to radiotherapy plus ipilimumab. Sequences were derived from peripheral blood, sampled from a patient treated with radiotherapy plus ipilimumab. For the CDR3, the DNA is TGTGCCAGCAGCCTGCGGGTCCTCTCCTACAATGAGCAGTTCTTC. Translated, it gives CASSLRVLSYNEQFF. The entire variable domain, with the rest obtained from reference TRBV7-2 and TRBJ2-1, is as follows: GAGVSQSPSNKVTEKGKDVELRCDPISGHTALYWYRQSLGQGLEFLIYFQGNSAPDKSGLPSDRFSAERTGGSVSTLTIQRTQQEDSAVYLCASSLRVLSYNEQFFGPGTRLTVL.